What follows are 2 T cell receptor beta chains derived from one specimen sequenced in a study of regulatory T cells in long-lasting Graves disease. The time point was: newly diagnosed GD, antithyroid drugs for less than 3 months. The TCR library was made from RNA extracted from PBMCs. TCR beta libraries were built with iRepertoire HTBI primers and Arm-PCR of CDR3 regions. TCRdb redid the calling of the multiplex PCR reads with MiXCR, one entry per CDR3 protein. The sample yields 420,000 or so distinct CDR3 sequences, roughly 15% seen once. The sample was also linked to a second study, of T cells in Graves' hyperthyroidism and ophthalmopathy.

The sequencing here drew on peripheral blood mononuclear cells (PBMCs), taken at new diagnosis, from a patient treated with antithyroid drugs. The receptors were gathered from a woman aged 18-29 years with Graves disease.

The J gene is TRBJ1-1, the V gene TRBV5-1, with D tentatively TRBD1 (5 bases). Trimming took off 0 bases at V and 1 base at J, with 10 bases between the two ends. The CDR3 covers 15 residues. In germline, CDR1 is SGHRS, CDR2 YFSETQ. CDR3 sequence reads: CASSLGGRKNTEAFF. The DNA of the CDR3 is TGCGCCAGCAGCTTGGGGGGACGGAAGAACACTGAAGCTTTCTTT.

V is TRBV7-3 and J is TRBJ2-5, with TRBD1 matching 10 bases. The V and J ends lost 3 bases and 2 bases, in that order; junction bases with no gene match: 6. Germline CDR1 and CDR2: SGHTA and FQGTGA. This CDR3 is 16 amino acids long. CDR3 protein: CASSFTDRGQQETQYF. The CDR3 DNA sequence: TGTGCCAGCAGCTTCACCGACAGGGGGCAACAAGAGACCCAGTACTTC.